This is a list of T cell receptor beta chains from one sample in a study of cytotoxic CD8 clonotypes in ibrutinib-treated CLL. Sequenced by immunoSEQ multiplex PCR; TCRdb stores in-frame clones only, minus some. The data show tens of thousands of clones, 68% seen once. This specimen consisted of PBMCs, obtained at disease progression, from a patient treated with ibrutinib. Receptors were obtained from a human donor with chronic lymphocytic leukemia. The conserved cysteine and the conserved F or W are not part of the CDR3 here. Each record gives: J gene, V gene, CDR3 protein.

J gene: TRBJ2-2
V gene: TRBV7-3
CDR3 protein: ASSRGLVDTGELF

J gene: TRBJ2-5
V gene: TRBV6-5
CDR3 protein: ASSYSYRAQETQY

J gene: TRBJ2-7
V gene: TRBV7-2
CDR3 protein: ASSLVSGTQGMGYEQY

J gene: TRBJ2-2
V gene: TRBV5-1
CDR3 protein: ASSLSGYNTGELF

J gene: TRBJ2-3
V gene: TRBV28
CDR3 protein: ASSSPGGLSDTQY

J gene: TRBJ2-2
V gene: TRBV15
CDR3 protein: ATSLDQRTGELF

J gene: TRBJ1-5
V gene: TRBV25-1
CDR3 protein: ASSEYGPNQPQH

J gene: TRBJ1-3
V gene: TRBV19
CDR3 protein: ASSGDSFSGNTIY

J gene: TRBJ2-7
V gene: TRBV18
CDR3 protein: ASSPIAGVPYEQY

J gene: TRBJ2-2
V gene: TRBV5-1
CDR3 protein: ASSFLGDTNTGELF

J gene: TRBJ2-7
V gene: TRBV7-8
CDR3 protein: ASSWKVPGEQY